This T cell receptor beta chain is drawn from a study of cytomegalovirus exposure and HLA in healthy donors (TCRdb year 2017). Study-level background: An earlier analysis of approximately 640 of the donors reported more than 250 Gb of sequence data and roughly 110 million unique TCR beta sequences from approximately 180 million T cells. Of the approximately 400 genotyped donors, 65% to 90% were placed in the genetic ancestry cluster associated with self-reported Caucasian donors. Because of strong linkage in the cohort, 4 to 6 DR-DQ haplotypes were treated as single units for association and clustering. Donor age, sex, ethnicity and CMV serostatus were compiled together with the repertoire data. An early release that covered roughly 600 HLA-typed donors contained approximately 300 gigabases of sequencing data and about 93 million unique TCR sequences. A later genetic analysis took genome-wide SNP genotypes for about three fifths of the 666 donors and used that subset as a discovery cohort. To decide whether each TCR beta V gene segment behaved as functional or pseudogenic, an earlier analysis of fewer than 750 of the donors relied on high-throughput TCR beta sequencing. Rather than drawing on any new phenotypic data, the later analysis identified candidate immune exposures from TCR beta sequences and the way those sequences occurred across donors. The T cell repertoires of roughly 660 subjects were profiled by immunosequencing and related to cytomegalovirus serostatus. Typing coverage varied by locus: roughly 629-630 donors for A, B, C, DRB1 and DQB1; more than 500 for DQA1; nearly 610 for DPA1; roughly 450 for DPB1. HLA typing covered class I and class II loci at four-digit resolution. The study aimed to test whether signatures of past pathogen exposure could be identified by cataloging public T cell receptors. In a later analysis, previously published TCR beta repertoires from several hundred donors were re-analyzed and high-resolution HLA genotyping was added so that TCR occurrence patterns could be studied. In addition to the first cohort of 666 subjects, a separate validation cohort of 120 different subjects was used. All discovery cohort repertoires had been generated on a single sequencing platform. On average, roughly 250,000 unique TCR beta nucleotide sequences were sequenced per donor among some 430 genotyped donors of the cohort, with 15% to 20% of those sequences being non-productive. High-throughput TCR immunosequencing, statistical association of individual TCRs with disease status, and machine learning were combined to predict cytomegalovirus infection status. What the research found in general, with its limitations: The authors suggested that the approach could potentially be extended to other disease states and immunological phenotypes. A further reported finding was that TCR beta sequences accurately predicted the HLA-A and HLA-B alleles for most subjects in the first cohort. Several of the top co-occurrence clusters appeared to be linked to parvovirus B19, influenza, CMV and Epstein-Barr virus, according to a later analysis. The earlier analysis of a few hundred of the donors excluded roughly 17 rarely observed V segments, including chromosome 9 orphons, because counts were too low. Most CMV-associated TCR beta chains appeared to be HLA-restricted in a later analysis, and the HLA associations seemed to be driven largely by CMV exposure. In a later genetic analysis, fewer N-insertions in productive TCRs were reported among donors in an Asian-associated ancestry cluster than the approximately 710-donor mean. In a later analysis, HLA-associated TCR beta chains showed more clonal expansion and lower generation probabilities than non-associated chains that were equally common. Across donors, most TCR sequences were observed very rarely, whereas some public TCRs were present in many individuals. A later analysis found that TCR association rates varied across HLA loci, with DRB1 alleles showing the most associated TCRs and HLA-C alleles the fewest. In a later analysis, around 17,000 TCR beta sequences were associated with specific HLA alleles at a false discovery rate of 0.05. Roughly uniform sequencing depth across donors was assumed in presence/absence analyses, although this assumption may not hold. A cluster of highly shared sequence variants was judged likely to represent a technical artifact of the sequencing pipeline. Only TCR beta chains were sequenced in this cohort, and the absence of alpha or paired-chain data limited detectable features. CMV serostatus was the only immune exposure information available for the cohort. When HLA alleles, especially DR and DQ, strongly co-occurred, TCR associations were difficult to assign to individual alleles. In both the original and validation cohorts, the classifier was reported to diagnose cytomegalovirus status with high specificity and sensitivity. The study listed 150 to 200 TCR beta chains as associated with cytomegalovirus. Three of the identified cytomegalovirus-associated TCR beta chains were confirmed in vitro to be specific for cytomegalovirus antigens. Correlated functional status among segregating V segments might reflect linkage disequilibrium, but an unknown experimental factor could not be ruled out. Because some donors lacked HLA typing at each locus, the association tests relied only on the typed subset. In a later genetic analysis, a missense DCLRE1C variant was associated with V-gene and J-gene trimming of TCR beta chains, and the association was replicated in an independent cohort. Because the 87-base-pair reads could not distinguish some IMGT-functional V segments, including TRBV6-2 and TRBV6-3, those segments were excluded. Broadly in line with IMGT annotations, most TCR beta V segments showed up in productive rearrangements about 87% or about 30% of the time in an earlier analysis of around 550 of the donors.

Per the germline V gene, SNHLY is the CDR1 and FYNNEI is the CDR2. The CDR3 runs 15 residues from the cysteine to the phenylalanine. Only the CDR3 DNA stays, 45 bases, in frame from base 1. V is cut by 2 bases and J by 1 base, and the space between the germline ends is 9 bases. For this clone: Its antigen is unknown.

Libraries were prepared through the immunoSEQ multiplex PCR assay. For the multiplex PCR, a mixture combining 60 forward primers for TCR Vbeta segments and 13 reverse primers for TCR Jbeta segments was used. The CDR3 region of rearranged TCR beta genes was amplified from genomic DNA with a multiplex PCR assay. On the Illumina HiSeq System, the amplified TCR beta libraries were sequenced as 87-base-pair reads. In the source study's methods: Across the 640 or so repertoires, a later analysis counted some 80 million unique TCR beta chains, about 10 million of which were shared by at least two donors. To remove PCR and sequencing errors, raw reads were error-corrected and collapsed into unique sequences using a nearest-neighbor algorithm that merged closely related sequences. CDR3 sequences were aligned to IMGT reference sequences to assign V, D and J gene segments. Each retained sequence needed at least a six-nucleotide match to both a V gene segment and a J gene segment. A rearrangement was called productive if the CDR3 had no stop codons and remained in frame with V and J, and every other rearrangement was called non-productive. Following IMGT convention, CDR3 was defined as the stretch from the second conserved V-encoded cysteine to the conserved J-encoded phenylalanine. Sequences without an unambiguous match to a single V gene segment were excluded from the earlier analysis of 500 to 700 of the donors. In an earlier analysis of several hundred of the donors, V segments were called functional above 56.7% productive rearrangements and were called segregating when the between-donor standard deviation exceeded 5%. A statistical classification framework was developed to diagnose cytomegalovirus status using the catalog of TCR beta chain sequences. In a later analysis, TCR nucleotide sequences were compared against IMGT/GENE-DB human TR gene sequences so that V and J genes could be assigned. Using the TCRdist pipeline, a later analysis assigned CDR3 sequences along with most-parsimonious VDJ recombination scenarios. In a later analysis, each TCR beta chain was defined by its CDR3 amino acid sequence together with its V-gene family, and reads lacking a unique V-gene family were excluded. To address suspected cross-contamination and a sequencing artifact, a later analysis removed roughly 640 highly shared, low-generation-probability nucleotide sequences. In a later analysis, a clonal expansion index was calculated for each public chain from normalized within-repertoire ranks of inferred template counts. A later analysis computed generation probabilities with a VDJ recombination model fitted to out-of-frame rearrangements, and checked the results against IGoR. A later analysis scored TCR-TCR, TCR-HLA and TCR-CMV co-occurrence with hypergeometric tests, applying a repertoire-size bias correction to TCR pairs. False discovery rates were estimated in a later analysis by permuting HLA or CMV assignments 20 times. A later analysis grouped co-occurring TCRs with DBSCAN, adding TCRdist sequence similarity when clustering within HLA-allele-positive subsets. Repertoires with fewer than 30,000 or more than 120,000 public chains, plus five repertoires with anomalous nucleotide sharing, were excluded from co-occurrence clustering. Not all clones reach the TCRdb copy of this immuneACCESS table, which keeps in-frame sequences only. Checked studies attribute under half of the gap to unresolved V genes and leave the rest unexplained. The DNA was the basis for D and trimming; V, J and clone size are from that table. Per the sample table, the count is under 150,000 clones. The leading ten clones occupy 1.5% to 1.8% of the sample.

In total, just over 650 healthy bone marrow donors made up the cohort. At the time of sampling, every cohort member was nominally healthy, though immune exposures that went unrecorded were likely present. The donor tested CMV seronegative, placing the donor among the 300 to 450 seronegative members of the cohort. Each donor provided a peripheral blood sample, and peripheral blood mononuclear cells were used for TCR beta sequencing. Genomic DNA extraction from the blood cell samples was performed with the Qiagen DNeasy Blood Extraction Kit. This clonotype was sampled from a woman aged 40-49 years in good health and CMV-seronegative. The sample was PBMCs. The sequence links TRBV2 to TRBJ1-5; no confident D gene assignment can be made. The sequenced DNA is TGTGCCAGCAGTGAACAAGGCGGGAGCAATCAGCCCCAGCATTTT. The encoded protein is CASSEQGGSNQPQHF.